The 10 T cell receptor beta chains reported below all come from one sample, sequenced in a study of T cell changes during pregnancy in multiple sclerosis. Sequencing was performed with immunoSEQ multiplex PCR; in TCRdb, only in-frame clones are kept and a portion is missing. The data show some 31,000 clones, about nine tenths seen once. This material consisted of CD4+ T cells from peripheral blood mononuclear cells, taken in the second trimester of pregnancy. These receptors were collected from a female donor in good health, enrolled as a control in a pregnancy study.

This chain joins TRBV19 and TRBJ2-1; TRBD1 is a possible D gene (8 bases). The CDR3 covers 15 residues. The V and J ends lost 6 bases and 3 bases respectively, with 15 bases between them. The germline V gene encodes CDR1 LNHDA and CDR2 SQIVND (reference sequence). DNA for the CDR3: TGTGCCAGTAGCTACAGGGGGGGGGTCTACAATGAGCAGTTCTTC. Translated: CASSYRGGVYNEQFF. Filled out from reference TRBV19 and TRBJ2-1, the complete variable domain reads DGGITQSPKYLFRKEGQNVTLSCEQNLNHDAMYWYRQDPGQGLRLIYYSQIVNDFQKGDIAEGYSVSREKKESFPLTVTSAQKNPTAFYLCASSYRGGVYNEQFFGPGTRLTVL.

This chain links TRBV7-2 with TRBJ1-2, with TRBD1 matching 9 bases. The germline V gene encodes CDR1 SGHTA and CDR2 FQGNSA. The CDR3 contains 13 residues. V gave up 4 bases and J gave up 4 bases; unmatched junction bases: 1. CDR3 in amino acids: CASSSTGGYGYTF. CDR3 nucleotides: TGTGCCAGCAGCTCGACAGGGGGCTATGGCTACACCTTC.

This clone has just one count. This chain links TRBV19 with TRBJ2-7; D ambiguous. V lost 1 base and J 3 bases, leaving 7 bases between the germline ends. CDR3 size: 13 residues. Germline CDR1 reads LNHDA; CDR2 reads SQIVND (reference sequence). DNA of the CDR3: TGTGCCAGTAGTATAGGTTACAACTACGAGCAGTACTTC. Translation gives CASSIGYNYEQYF. Together with reference TRBV19 and TRBJ2-7, the CDR3 gives the full variable domain: DGGITQSPKYLFRKEGQNVTLSCEQNLNHDAMYWYRQDPGQGLRLIYYSQIVNDFQKGDIAEGYSVSREKKESFPLTVTSAQKNPTAFYLCASSIGYNYEQYFGPGTRLTVT.

V usage is TRBV27 and J usage is TRBJ1-2; 8 bases agree with TRBD1. Germline-derived CDR1 and CDR2 are MNHEY and SMNVEV (reference sequence). This CDR3 comprises 14 residues. Losses at the gene ends were 6 bases for V and 1 base for J; bases not matched to a gene: 4. The CDR3 sequence: CASRRTGLNYGYTF. The CDR3 nucleotides are TGTGCCAGCAGGCGGACAGGGCTTAACTATGGCTACACCTTC.

In this sample, this clone turned up a few times. The J gene is TRBJ1-1, the V gene TRBV2; possible D gene TRBD1, 6 bases. The germline V gene encodes CDR1 SNHLY and CDR2 FYNNEI. The germline V and J ends were trimmed by 3 bases and 3 bases, with 17 bases remaining between them. The CDR3 is 16 residues long. The CDR3 loop is CASSELAGELDTEAFF. CDR3 bases: TGTGCCAGCAGTGAGCTGGCAGGGGAGTTGGACACTGAAGCTTTCTTT. Full variable domain (rest looked up from reference TRBV2 and TRBJ1-1): EPEVTQTPSHQVTQMGQEVILRCVPISNHLYFYWYRQILGQKVEFLVSFYNNEISEKSEIFDDQFSVERPDGSNFTLKIRSTKLEDSAMYFCASSELAGELDTEAFFGQGTRLTVV.

V usage is TRBV10-1 and J usage is TRBJ2-2, with 7 positions matching TRBD2. V lost 2 bases to trimming and J lost 6 bases; unmatched junction nucleotides: 3. The CDR3 sequence is 14 residues long. Germline values: CDR1 WNHNN, CDR2 SYGVQD (reference sequence). The CDR3 spells CASSEAGVPGELFF. The CDR3 DNA follows: TGCGCCAGCAGTGAGGCGGGGGTACCCGGGGAGCTGTTTTTT.

The gene calls are TRBV5-1 and TRBJ2-3; TRBD2 matches at 7 bases. Germline CDR1 SGHRS, CDR2 YFSETQ. There are 18 residues in the CDR3. The V segment lost 4 bases and the J segment 2 bases; nucleotides outside the gene matches: 16. CDR3 bases: TGCGCCAGCAGCCCGGGACTAAAAACCATGGGAGACACAGATACGCAGTATTTT. Its protein product is CASSPGLKTMGDTDTQYF.

The chain links TRBV12-5 to TRBJ2-1; D unclear. Deletions cut 0 bases from V and 0 bases from J, with 12 bases between. The CDR3 is 17 residues long. Germline V CDR1 and CDR2: LGHNT, FRNRAP. CDR3 coding DNA: TGTGCTAGTGGTTTGGTTCTGGGCTATAGCTCCTACAATGAGCAGTTCTTC. Translation: CASGLVLGYSSYNEQFF.

This clone was picked up a small number of times. The J gene is TRBJ2-3, the V gene TRBV7-2; TRBD1 might be the D (5 bases). CDR3 length: 13 amino acids. Trimming cost V 5 bases and J 3 bases, with 9 bases left between them. Germline V gene sequence: CDR1 SGHTA, CDR2 FQGNSA. CDR3 sequence: CASSTQATDTQYF. The CDR3 DNA sequence: TGTGCCAGCAGCACACAGGCAACAGATACGCAGTATTTT.

The chain uses TRBV9 and TRBJ1-4, with D possibly being TRBD1 (6 bases). V was trimmed by 1 base and J by 7 bases, leaving 17 bases between them. Germline assignment: CDR1 SGDLS and CDR2 YYNGEE. This CDR3 contains 16 residues. CDR3: CASSVTQGLESEKLFF. CDR3 coding DNA: TGTGCCAGCAGCGTAACCCAGGGGCTGGAATCTGAAAAACTGTTTTTT.